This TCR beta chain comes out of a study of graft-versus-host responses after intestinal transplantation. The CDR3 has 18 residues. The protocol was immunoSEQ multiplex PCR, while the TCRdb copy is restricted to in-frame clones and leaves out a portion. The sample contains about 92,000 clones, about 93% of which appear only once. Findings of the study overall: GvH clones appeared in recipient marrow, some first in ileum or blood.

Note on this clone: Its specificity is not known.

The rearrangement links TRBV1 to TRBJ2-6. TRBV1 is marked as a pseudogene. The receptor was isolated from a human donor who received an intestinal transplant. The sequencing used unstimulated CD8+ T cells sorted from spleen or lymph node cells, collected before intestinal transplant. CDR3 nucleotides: TGCACCAGCAGGAATGGTTGTTTGTGCAAAAGTCGGGCCAACGTCCTGACTTTC. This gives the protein CTSRNGCLCKSRANVLTF.